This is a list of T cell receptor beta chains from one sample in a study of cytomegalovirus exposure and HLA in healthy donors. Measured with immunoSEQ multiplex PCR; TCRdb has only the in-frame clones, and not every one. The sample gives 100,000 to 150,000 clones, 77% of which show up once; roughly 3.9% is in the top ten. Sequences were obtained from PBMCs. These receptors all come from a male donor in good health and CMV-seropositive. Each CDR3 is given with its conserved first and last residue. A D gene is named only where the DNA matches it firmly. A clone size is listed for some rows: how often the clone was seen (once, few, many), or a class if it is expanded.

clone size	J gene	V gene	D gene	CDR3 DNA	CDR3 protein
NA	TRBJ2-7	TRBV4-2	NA	TGTGCCAGCAGCCAAGATCTGCCGGGAGAGGACTACGAGCAGTACTTC	CASSQDLPGEDYEQYF
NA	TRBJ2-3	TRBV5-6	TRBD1	TGTGCCAGCAGCCTATGGGACAGGCGGTTCACAAATACGCAGTATTTT	CASSLWDRRFTNTQYF
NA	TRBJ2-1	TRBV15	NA	TGTGCCACCAGCCCCGCCCCTAGGGGAGGTGAGCAGTTCTTC	CATSPAPRGGEQFF
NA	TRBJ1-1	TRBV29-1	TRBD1	TGCAGCGTTGAACCCGGGACAGTCCCTATGAACACTGAAGCTTTCTTT	CSVEPGTVPMNTEAFF
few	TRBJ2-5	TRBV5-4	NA	TGTGCCAGCAGGATTAACGTGGGCTCAGAGACCCAGTACTTC	CASRINVGSETQYF
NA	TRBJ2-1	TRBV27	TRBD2	TGTGCCAGCAGCAATCTATGGACTAGCGGTAATGAGCAGTTCTTC	CASSNLWTSGNEQFF
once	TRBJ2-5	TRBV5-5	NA	TGTGCCAGCAGCTTGGTTGGTCGGGGGGAGACCCAGTACTTC	CASSLVGRGETQYF
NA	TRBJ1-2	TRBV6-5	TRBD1	TGTGCCAGCAGTTACTCGCTAGGACAGGGTGATGGCTACACCTTC	CASSYSLGQGDGYTF
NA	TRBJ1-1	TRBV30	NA	TGTGCCTGGAGTGTAGGTGCGGTTGAAGCTTTCTTT	CAWSVGAVEAFF
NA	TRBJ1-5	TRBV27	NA	TGTGCCAGCAGCCCCTCAGGGTGGAATCAGCCCCAGCATTTT	CASSPSGWNQPQHF
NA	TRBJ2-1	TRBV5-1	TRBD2	TGCGCCAGCAGTATAACTAGCGGGAGGGAGCAGTTCTTC	CASSITSGREQFF
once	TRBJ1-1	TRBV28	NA	TGTGCCAGCACCCTGACAGCGATGAACACTGAAGCTTTCTTT	CASTLTAMNTEAFF
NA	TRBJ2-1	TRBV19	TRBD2	TGTGCCACTAGACTAGCGGGAGGGCCGGCGGATGAGCAGTTCTTC	CATRLAGGPADEQFF
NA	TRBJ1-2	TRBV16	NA	TGTGCCAGCAGCCCTCGCGGGCGCACCTTCTATGGCTACACCTTC	CASSPRGRTFYGYTF
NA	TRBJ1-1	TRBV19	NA	TGTGCCAGTAGTAGGTCACAGAGAGCCACTGAAGCTTTCTTT	CASSRSQRATEAFF
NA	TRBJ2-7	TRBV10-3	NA	TGTGCCATCAGTGAGTCAGCTAGCGTCTCCTACGAGCAGTACTTC	CAISESASVSYEQYF
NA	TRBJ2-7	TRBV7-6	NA	TGTGCCAGCAGCTTAGGGGAGTCCTACGAGCAGTACTTC	CASSLGESYEQYF
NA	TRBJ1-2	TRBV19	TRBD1	TGTGCCAGTAGTACACGGACAGGCACGGCTAATGGCTACACCTTC	CASSTRTGTANGYTF